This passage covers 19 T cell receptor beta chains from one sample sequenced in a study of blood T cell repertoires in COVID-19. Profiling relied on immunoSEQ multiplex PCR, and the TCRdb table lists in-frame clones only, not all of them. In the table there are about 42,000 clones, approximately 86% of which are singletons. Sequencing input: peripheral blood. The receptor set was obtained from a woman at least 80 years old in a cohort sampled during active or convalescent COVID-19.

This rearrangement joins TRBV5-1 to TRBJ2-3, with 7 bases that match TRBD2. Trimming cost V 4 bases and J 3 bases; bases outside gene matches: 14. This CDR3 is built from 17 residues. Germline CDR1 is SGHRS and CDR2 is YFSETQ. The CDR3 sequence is CASSIIWSGKGTDTQYF. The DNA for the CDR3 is TGCGCCAGCAGCATAATCTGGAGCGGGAAAGGGACAGATACGCAGTATTTT.

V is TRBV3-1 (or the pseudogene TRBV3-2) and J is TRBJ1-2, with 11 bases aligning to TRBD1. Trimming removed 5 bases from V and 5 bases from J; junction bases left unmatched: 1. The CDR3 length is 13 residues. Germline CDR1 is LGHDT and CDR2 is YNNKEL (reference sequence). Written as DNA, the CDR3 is TGTGCCAGCAGCGGACAGGGGGCGTATGGCTACACCTTC. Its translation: CASSGQGAYGYTF.

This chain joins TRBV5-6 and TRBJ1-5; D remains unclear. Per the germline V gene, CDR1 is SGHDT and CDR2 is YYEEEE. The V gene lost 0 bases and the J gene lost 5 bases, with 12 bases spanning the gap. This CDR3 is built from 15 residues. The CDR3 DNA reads TGTGCCAGCAGCTTGGCCGGGAGGGTAGATCAGCCCCAGCATTTT. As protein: CASSLAGRVDQPQHF.

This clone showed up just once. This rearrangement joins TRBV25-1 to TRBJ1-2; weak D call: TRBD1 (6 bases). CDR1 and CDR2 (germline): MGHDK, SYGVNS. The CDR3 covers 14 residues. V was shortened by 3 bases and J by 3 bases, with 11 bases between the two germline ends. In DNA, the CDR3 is TGTGCCAGCAGTGATGCCGGGACACACTATGGCTACACCTTC. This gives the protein CASSDAGTHYGYTF.

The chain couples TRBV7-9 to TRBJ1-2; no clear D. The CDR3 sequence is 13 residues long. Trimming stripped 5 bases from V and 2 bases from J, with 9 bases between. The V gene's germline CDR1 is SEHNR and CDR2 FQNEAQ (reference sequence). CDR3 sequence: CASSQDFNYGYTF. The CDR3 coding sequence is TGTGCCAGCAGCCAGGACTTCAACTATGGCTACACCTTC.

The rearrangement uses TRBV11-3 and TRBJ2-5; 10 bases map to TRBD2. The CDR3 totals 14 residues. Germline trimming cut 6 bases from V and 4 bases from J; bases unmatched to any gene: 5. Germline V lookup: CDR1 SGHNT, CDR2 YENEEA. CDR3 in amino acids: CASRLAGRGETQYF. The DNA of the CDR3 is TGTGCCAGCAGACTAGCGGGAAGGGGAGAGACCCAGTACTTC.

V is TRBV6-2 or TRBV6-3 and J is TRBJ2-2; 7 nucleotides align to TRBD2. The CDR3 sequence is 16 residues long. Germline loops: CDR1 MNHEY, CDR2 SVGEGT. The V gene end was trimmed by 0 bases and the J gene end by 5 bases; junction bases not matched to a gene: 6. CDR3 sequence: CASSYSYARGTGELFF. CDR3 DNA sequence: TGTGCCAGCAGTTACTCGTATGCGCGGGGGACCGGGGAGCTGTTTTTT.

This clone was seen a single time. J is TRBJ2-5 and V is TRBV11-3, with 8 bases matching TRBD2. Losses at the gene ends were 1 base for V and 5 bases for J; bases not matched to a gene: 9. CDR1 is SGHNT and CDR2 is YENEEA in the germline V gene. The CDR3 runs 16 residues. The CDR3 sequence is CASSLGRGLVGETQYF. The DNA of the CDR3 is TGTGCCAGCAGCTTAGGGAGGGGACTAGTCGGTGAGACCCAGTACTTC.

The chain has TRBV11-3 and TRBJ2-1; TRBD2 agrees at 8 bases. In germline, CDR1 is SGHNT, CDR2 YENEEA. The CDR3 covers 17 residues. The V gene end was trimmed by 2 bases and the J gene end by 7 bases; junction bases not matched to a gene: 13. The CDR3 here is CASSLKSIGREFNEQFF. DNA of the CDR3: TGTGCCAGCAGCTTAAAATCGATCGGGAGGGAGTTTAATGAGCAGTTCTTC.

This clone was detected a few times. CDR3 sequence (DNA): TGTGCCAGCAGCTCACAGGCTCGGACTGAAGCTTTCTTT. This gives the protein CASSSQARTEAFF. The rearrangement links TRBV7-2 to TRBJ1-1; maybe TRBD1 (5 bases). V lost 4 bases, J lost 5 bases, and 11 bases lay in between. Germline V gene lookup returns CDR1 SGHTA and CDR2 FQGNSA. The CDR3 totals 13 residues.

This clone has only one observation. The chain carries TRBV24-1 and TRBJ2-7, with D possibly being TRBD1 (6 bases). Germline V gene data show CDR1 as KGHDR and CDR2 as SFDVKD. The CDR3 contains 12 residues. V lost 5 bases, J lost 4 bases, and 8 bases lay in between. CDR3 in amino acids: CATSATGYEQYF. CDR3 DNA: TGTGCCACCAGTGCTACAGGGTACGAGCAGTACTTC.

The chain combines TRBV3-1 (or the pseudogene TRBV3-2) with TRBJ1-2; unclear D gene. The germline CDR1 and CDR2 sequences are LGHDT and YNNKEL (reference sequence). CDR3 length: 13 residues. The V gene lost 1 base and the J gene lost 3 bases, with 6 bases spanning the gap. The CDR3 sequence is CASSQARDYGYTF. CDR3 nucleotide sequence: TGTGCCAGCAGCCAAGCAAGAGACTATGGCTACACCTTC.

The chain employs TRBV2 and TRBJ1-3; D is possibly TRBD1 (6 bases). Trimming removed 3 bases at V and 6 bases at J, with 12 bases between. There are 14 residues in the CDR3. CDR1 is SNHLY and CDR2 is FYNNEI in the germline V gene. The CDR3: CASSERTAENTIYF. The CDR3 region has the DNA TGTGCCAGCAGTGAGAGGACAGCCGAAAACACCATATATTTT.

The CDR3 DNA is TGTGCCAGCAGCCAAATAAAATCGACTGTTACTCAAGAGACCCAGTACTTC. It codes for CASSQIKSTVTQETQYF. The V call is TRBV5-4, the J call TRBJ2-5, with D unresolved. This CDR3 spans 17 amino acids. Germline CDR1 SGHNT, CDR2 YYREEE (reference sequence). V was trimmed by 4 bases and J by 2 bases, leaving 21 bases between them.

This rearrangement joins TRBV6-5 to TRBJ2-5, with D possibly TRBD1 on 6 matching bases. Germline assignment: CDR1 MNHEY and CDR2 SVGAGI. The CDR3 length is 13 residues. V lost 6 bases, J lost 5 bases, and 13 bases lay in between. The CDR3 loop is CASRDSPRETQYF. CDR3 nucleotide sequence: TGTGCCAGCAGGGACAGCCCTCGTGAGACCCAGTACTTC.

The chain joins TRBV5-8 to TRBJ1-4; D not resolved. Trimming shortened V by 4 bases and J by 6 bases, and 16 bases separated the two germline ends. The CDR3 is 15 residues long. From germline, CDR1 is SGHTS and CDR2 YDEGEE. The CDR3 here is CASSAPTDSHEKLFF. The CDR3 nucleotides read TGTGCCAGCAGCGCCCCGACGGACTCTCATGAAAAACTGTTTTTT.

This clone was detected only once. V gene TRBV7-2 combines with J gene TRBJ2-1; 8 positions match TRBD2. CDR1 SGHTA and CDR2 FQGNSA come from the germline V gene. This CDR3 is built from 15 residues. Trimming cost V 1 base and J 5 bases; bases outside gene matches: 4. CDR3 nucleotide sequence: TGTGCCAGCAGCTTAGTCGGTAGCGGGAACAATGAGCAGTTCTTC. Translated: CASSLVGSGNNEQFF.

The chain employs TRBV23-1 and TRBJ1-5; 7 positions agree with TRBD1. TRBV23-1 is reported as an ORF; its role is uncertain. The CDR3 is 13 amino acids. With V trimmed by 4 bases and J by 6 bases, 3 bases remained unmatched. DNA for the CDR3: TGCGCCAGCAGTCCAGACAGGGCTCAGCCCCAGCATTTT. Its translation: CASSPDRAQPQHF.

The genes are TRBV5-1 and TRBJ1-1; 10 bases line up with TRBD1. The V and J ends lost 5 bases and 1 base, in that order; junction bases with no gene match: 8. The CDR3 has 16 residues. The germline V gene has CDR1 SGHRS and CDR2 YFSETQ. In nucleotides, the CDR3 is TGCGCCAGCAGAAAGGGACAGGGGACTACGAACACTGAAGCTTTCTTT. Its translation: CASRKGQGTTNTEAFF.